This TCR beta chain was sequenced during a study of regulatory T cells in long-lasting Graves disease (dated by TCRdb to 2020 to 2023). Context from the whole study: Antithyroid drugs had been taken for less than 3 months by newly diagnosed Graves' disease patients. This study used TCR sequencing and RNA sequencing of peripheral blood to compare persistent Graves' disease patients against newly diagnosed Graves' disease patients. The study was conducted in China and was registered as a clinical trial. A total of roughly 33 samples were covered by TCR sequencing, comprising approximately 13 persistent and roughly 20 newly diagnosed Graves' disease patients. Study-level results and caveats: Sequencing and analysis were restricted to the TCR beta chain. Persistent Graves' disease patients showed lower TCR Shannon entropy and fewer highly expanded clones than newly diagnosed patients, suggesting clonal expansion. The authors acknowledged the small sample size as a limitation that may reduce accuracy. More public clonotypes were shared among persistent patients (about 2,800) than among newly diagnosed patients (966). Preferential use of TRBV28, TRBJ1-2 and TRBJ2-5 was observed in persistent disease, whereas TRBV20-1 and TRBJ2-1 were favored in newly diagnosed disease. Peripheral blood alone was examined, since thyroid tissue, which constituted the primary lesion, could not be accessed.

The library was generated by multiplex PCR. The reads were generated on an Illumina HiSeq 4000. TCR beta libraries were built with iRepertoire HTBI primers and Arm-PCR amplification of CDR3 regions. PCR products were gel purified before sequencing. From the authors' description of their analysis: Gene usage analysis of CDR3 amino acid clonotypes used the 60 to 75 TRBV and fewer than 15 TRBJ segments found across samples. Filtered high-quality paired reads were merged into contigs using COPE and FqMerger. Contigs were aligned with BLAST to IMGT TRBV, TRBD and TRBJ reference genes, and CDR3 was defined per IMGT. Highly expanded clones were defined as clonotypes with a frequency above 0.1%. Shannon entropy was used to measure repertoire diversity, and the Gini coefficient was used to measure V-J evenness. Clonotypes shared by more than one individual were considered public. TCRdb reanalyzed the raw reads on its own, using fastp at Q25 for trimming and MiXCR for clone calling, and kept in-frame beta chains. Every entry covers one CDR3 protein and lists the most common genes and DNA from its rows. These V and J calls derive from TCRdb rather than the authors' analysis. For this sample the table gives about 530,000 distinct CDR3 sequences, of which about 15% were detected only once. The ten largest clones take up 20% to 25% of the sample.

This specimen's time point label, interpreted: newly diagnosed GD, antithyroid drugs for less than 3 months. RNA was extracted from PBMCs in TRIzol for both TCR sequencing and RNA sequencing. The diagnosis of Graves' disease was made according to American Thyroid Association guidelines. The patients came from an endocrinology department in Xi'an, China. Each patient gave approximately 10 milliliters of peripheral blood, collected in an EDTA anticoagulant tube. Ficoll Paque Plus density gradient separation was used to isolate PBMCs, and no additional T cell sorting was done. An Agilent 2100 Bioanalyzer and agarose gel were used to check RNA quality, and a NanoDrop 2000 was used to measure RNA concentration. This clonotype was observed many times. Its specific antigen is unknown. There are no base qualities to consult, and no much larger clone falls within one base. The CDR3 starts with the cysteine, ends with the phenylalanine, and has 14 residues. The sequence is cut down to CDR3 DNA, 42 bases in frame from base 1. V is pared back by 7 bases and J by 15 bases, with 24 bases lying between the germline termini. For CDR1 and CDR2, the germline V gene lists SNHLY and FYNNEI.

These sequences were also reported in another study, on T cells in Graves' hyperthyroidism and ophthalmopathy. From that second study: A patient counted as having stable Graves' hyperthyroidism if no progression to ophthalmopathy occurred over 18 months of follow-up. Hyperthyroidism patients were newly diagnosed, had a disease duration of under 2 months, and were aged 18 to 65 years. The study excluded patients with uncontrolled infections, other autoimmune diseases, pregnancy or lactation. Diagnoses were established on the basis of clinical symptoms, serum thyroxine and TRAb, thyroid ultrasound, and orbital computed tomography. The first round of RT-PCR for the TCR CDR3 was performed with the HTBI primer set and the Qiagen OneStep RT-PCR kit. Blood samples also contained most of the expanded thyroid clonotypes (frequency above 0.001), which suggests that blood repertoires may reflect thyroid immune responses. In cross-validation, a model built on a 13 V-J signature told ophthalmopathy apart from stable hyperthyroidism with approximately 90% sensitivity and around 81% specificity, and in testing the same model reached 80%/75%. During validation, the model predicted progression to ophthalmopathy a median of about 5.9 months ahead of onset, with around 71% sensitivity and under 85% specificity. TCR V-J signatures able to tell the groups apart were searched for in a discovery cohort of 90 to 100 patients, of whom more than 40 had Graves' ophthalmopathy and roughly 58 had stable Graves' hyperthyroidism. Whether ophthalmopathy could be predicted prospectively was tested in an independent validation cohort made up of roughly 20 hyperthyroidism patients plus 17 patients who later progressed to ophthalmopathy. The 95 to 100 discovery patients were randomly divided into training and test sets at a 7:3 ratio. Thyroid tissue and blood T-cell repertoires from roughly six Graves' hyperthyroidism patients were also compared in the study. Once sampling was done, hyperthyroidism patients were given methimazole at a starting dose of 30 mg daily, whereas ophthalmopathy patients were given high-dose intravenous methylprednisolone. Libraries were constructed in a second round of multiplex PCR, after which size selection and purification were performed. The libraries were sequenced on an Illumina HiSeq2000 using paired-end 100 bp reads. SOAPnuke was used to process the raw data, removing reads that contained adapters or uncalled bases, had a mean Phred below 15, or lacked an exact match to the constant primer or identifier. COPE v1.2.5 was used to merge high-quality paired reads, and clonotypes were defined as unique nucleotide sequences. MiTCR v1.1 was used to align the clonotypes against IMGT TRBV, TRBD and TRBJ reference segments. Analysis was restricted to V-J combinations with a frequency above 0.0001, which covered roughly 99% of repertoires. The TCS score was defined as the ratio of F50 (clonal expansion) to E x V (chaos), calculated using BLOSUM62-based TCRdist between CDR3 peptides within each V-J. Welch's t-statistics and random forest reduced 500 to 650 V-J features to 13, which were used in a naive Bayes classifier (R e1071). Sample size was not statistically predetermined, and investigators were not blinded to group allocation. According to the paper, TCR Vbeta CDR3 sequencing was carried out on about 140 peripheral blood samples, which came from more than 40 ophthalmopathy, 80 or so hyperthyroidism and approximately 17 progressor patients.

The rearrangement joined TRBV2 to TRBJ1-4; the D gene is perhaps TRBD1, from 5 matching bases. The sequence was obtained from a woman aged 35 to 59 with Graves disease. Donor details come from another sample of the same person, matched by shared clones. The sample was peripheral blood mononuclear cells (PBMCs), taken at new diagnosis, from a patient treated with antithyroid drugs. CDR3 reads: CASTEYSGQGPMFF. The DNA sequence is as follows: TGTGCCAGCACCGAGTACAGCGGACAAGGGCCAATGTTTTTT.